Listed here are 31 T cell receptor beta chains from one sample, sequenced in a study. Each CDR3 protein is one row after TCRdb ran MiXCR on the RT-PCR reads. Seen here are fewer than 800,000 distinct CDR3 sequences, approximately 15% observed once, and the top ten hold roughly 3.6%. Sequenced input: memory CD4+ T cells from blood. The receptors stem from a female donor in good health, serving as a healthy control.

This clonotype was counted only a few times. V usage is TRBV6-2 or TRBV6-3 and J usage is TRBJ2-1, with D perhaps assigned TRBD1 or TRBD2 (5 bases each). Per the germline V gene, CDR1 is MNHEY and CDR2 is SVGEGT. V was shortened by 3 bases and J by 4 bases, with 13 bases between the two germline ends. The CDR3 runs 15 residues. The CDR3 sequence: CASSYRQGEYNEQFF. For the CDR3, the DNA is TGTGCCAGCAGTTATCGACAAGGGGAGTACAATGAGCAGTTCTTC.

This clonotype has more than one count but fewer than ten. The J gene is TRBJ2-7, the V gene TRBV6-1; TRBD2 is a possible D gene (7 bases). Germline V CDR1 and CDR2: MNHNS, SASEGT. The V gene lost 0 bases and the J gene lost 2 bases, with 14 bases spanning the gap. The CDR3 is made up of 16 amino acids. The CDR3 DNA is TGTGCCAGCAGTGAAGCGAAGGGGGGGGCGACCTACGAGCAGTACTTC. This encodes CASSEAKGGATYEQYF.

This clonotype has a count of ten or more. The V gene is TRBV5-1, the J gene TRBJ1-1; 7 nucleotides agree with TRBD1. V lost 4 bases, J lost 0 bases, and 9 bases stayed unmatched. This CDR3 has 16 residues. Germline V gene lookup returns CDR1 SGHRS and CDR2 YFSETQ. CDR3 loop: CASSMGQLALNTEAFF. In DNA form, the CDR3 reads TGCGCCAGCAGCATGGGACAGTTGGCCCTGAACACTGAAGCTTTCTTT. Using reference TRBV5-1 and TRBJ1-1 for the parts outside the CDR3, the full variable domain is KAGVTQTPRYLIKTRGQQVTLSCSPISGHRSVSWYQQTPGQGLQFLFEYFSETQRNKGNFPGRFSGRQFSNSRSEMNVSTLELGDSALYLCASSMGQLALNTEAFFGQGTRLTVV.

This rearrangement joins TRBV7-2 to TRBJ2-1; 14 bases line up with TRBD2. V dropped 4 bases and J dropped 4; count of bases not matched to a gene: 9. The CDR3 is 18 amino acids. CDR1 is SGHTA, CDR2 FQGNSA, per germline. CDR3 in amino acids: CASSYQPGLAGGYNEQFF. The CDR3 DNA is TGTGCCAGCAGCTACCAGCCCGGACTAGCGGGAGGTTACAATGAGCAGTTCTTC.

This clonotype was recorded at least ten times. The chain couples TRBV5-6 to TRBJ2-5; 9 positions match TRBD1. After removal of 4 bases from V and 2 bases from J, the junction contained 6 bases not matched to a gene. Germline CDR1 and CDR2: SGHDT and YYEEEE. This CDR3 has 15 residues. CDR3: CASSETGTGQETQYF. The CDR3 nucleotides read TGTGCCAGCAGCGAGACCGGGACAGGGCAAGAGACCCAGTACTTC.

This clonotype was seen repeatedly, ten times or more. As DNA, the CDR3 is TGTGCCAGCAGTTATAAGGACAGCACCTACGAGCAGTACTTC. Translating it yields CASSYKDSTYEQYF. The genes are TRBV6-5 and TRBJ2-7; tentatively, D is TRBD1 (6 bases). This CDR3 contains 14 residues. The germline V gene encodes CDR1 MNHEY and CDR2 SVGAGI. V was pared by 3 bases and J by 2 bases, with 11 bases between.

This chain connects TRBV5-5 to TRBJ2-5, with D hard to call. There are 13 residues in the CDR3. Germline CDR1 and CDR2: SGHKS and YYEKEE (reference sequence). Trimming left V 4 bases short and J 4 bases short, with 11 bases between. CDR3 loop: CASSQGLTETQYF. The CDR3 nucleotides read TGTGCCAGCAGCCAAGGCTTGACAGAGACCCAGTACTTC.

This clonotype was found a few times. The chain links TRBV5-6 to TRBJ2-6, with unresolved D. CDR3 length: 14 residues. V lost 4 bases and J lost 2, with 7 bases in between. Per germline, CDR1 SGHDT and CDR2 YYEEEE. The CDR3: CASSASTGANVLTF. The CDR3, as DNA: TGTGCCAGCAGCGCCAGTACTGGGGCCAACGTCCTGACTTTC.

This clonotype was detected only a few times. The chain carries TRBV6-4 and TRBJ1-1; 8 bases match TRBD1. The CDR3 consists of 13 residues. Germline V gene data show CDR1 as MRHNA and CDR2 as SNTAGT. With 4 bases clipped from V and 6 bases from J, the junction kept 4 bases outside the gene matches. Here the CDR3 reads CASSADRVAEAFF. CDR3 bases: TGTGCCAGCAGTGCGGACAGGGTAGCTGAAGCTTTCTTT.

This clonotype was observed a few times. The genes are TRBV3-1 and TRBJ2-3; no reliable D call. CDR3 size: 14 residues. Germline V gene lookup returns CDR1 LGHDT and CDR2 YNNKEL (reference sequence). Between the trimmed V and J ends, which lost 2 bases and 6 bases, there was a span of 12 bases. For the CDR3, the DNA is TGTGCCAGCAGCCAACACCCCGGCCCCGATACGCAGTATTTT. It specifies CASSQHPGPDTQYF.

The table lists this clonotype with many counts. The chain is built from TRBV6-1 and TRBJ2-7; unclear D gene. Trimming shortened V by 6 bases and J by 3 bases, and 21 bases separated the two germline ends. Germline CDR1 is MNHNS and CDR2 is SASEGT. The CDR3 length is 16 residues. In DNA form, the CDR3 reads TGTGCCAGCAGCCCAGAATTAGGTAATTGGGGCTACGAGCAGTACTTC. Translated, it gives CASSPELGNWGYEQYF.

This clonotype was found many times. V is TRBV9 and J is TRBJ2-1, with TRBD1 matching over 9 bases. The V and J ends lost 0 bases and 4 bases, in that order; junction bases with no gene match: 2. This CDR3 contains 15 residues. Germline V gives CDR1 SGDLS, CDR2 YYNGEE. The CDR3 region is CASSVAGQGYNEQFF. CDR3 DNA: TGTGCCAGCAGCGTAGCGGGACAGGGATACAATGAGCAGTTCTTC.

This clonotype came up a few times. This sequence joins TRBV2 and TRBJ2-7; weak D call: TRBD1 (6 bases). Germline V lookup: CDR1 SNHLY, CDR2 FYNNEI. This CDR3 contains 12 residues. Trimming stripped 7 bases from V and 3 bases from J, with 10 bases between. The CDR3 here is CASKSRGYEQYF. CDR3 in DNA: TGTGCCAGCAAGAGCAGGGGCTACGAGCAGTACTTC.

This clonotype was seen many times. This chain uses TRBV4-2 with TRBJ2-7, with 9 bases matching TRBD2. V shed 3 bases, J shed 2 bases, and the junction held 11 bases outside the gene matches. Per germline, CDR1 LGHNA and CDR2 YNFKEQ. This CDR3 is built from 17 residues. The CDR3 loop is CASSQDLAGAYPYEQYF. The CDR3 nucleotides read TGTGCCAGCAGCCAGGACTTAGCGGGAGCCTATCCCTACGAGCAGTACTTC.

This clonotype occurred a few times. J is TRBJ2-7 and V is TRBV6-6, with TRBD2 matching 10 bases. This CDR3 has 16 residues. The junction had 14 bases not matched to a gene; V was cut back by 10 bases and J by 2 bases. Germline CDR1 MNHNY, CDR2 SVGAGI (reference sequence). This chain's CDR3 is CATGRSSGSSAYEQYF. As DNA, the CDR3 is TGTGCCACAGGCCGGTCTAGCGGGAGTTCAGCCTACGAGCAGTACTTC.

This chain links TRBV4-2 with TRBJ2-6; 8 bases are a match to TRBD1. The CDR3 covers 19 residues. CDR1 is LGHNA, CDR2 YNFKEQ, per germline. Trimming cost V 1 base and J 1 base; bases outside gene matches: 9. This CDR3 reads CASSQVQGASFSGANVLTF. The CDR3, as DNA: TGTGCCAGCAGCCAAGTCCAGGGGGCGAGCTTTTCTGGGGCCAACGTCCTGACTTTC.

This clonotype was observed a handful of times. DNA of the CDR3: TGTGCCAGCAGCCTTACGGGACTAGCGTTCTACGAGCAGTACTTC. Translating it yields CASSLTGLAFYEQYF. The gene calls are TRBV11-1 and TRBJ2-7; TRBD2 matches at 10 bases. Germline V gene lookup returns CDR1 SGHAT and CDR2 FQDESV (reference sequence). With 5 bases clipped from V and 3 bases from J, the junction kept 7 bases outside the gene matches. The length of the CDR3 is 15 residues.

This rearrangement joins TRBV20-1 to TRBJ2-3, with a possible D match to TRBD2 (6 bases). The CDR3 extends over 14 amino acids. Trimming took off 2 bases at V and 5 bases at J, with 14 bases between the two ends. Germline V lookup: CDR1 DFQATT, CDR2 SNEGSKA (reference sequence). The CDR3 nucleotides are TGCAGTGCTAGACACGGGACTCGTTTAGATACGCAGTATTTT. Protein: CSARHGTRLDTQYF.

This sequence joins TRBV10-3 and TRBJ1-2; TRBD1 is a possible D gene (5 bases). CDR1 is ENHRY, CDR2 SYGVKD, per germline. The CDR3 has 13 amino acids. The V and J ends lost 3 bases and 5 bases respectively, with 10 bases between them. The CDR3 region has the DNA TGTGCCATCAGTGATAAGGCAGGGTATGGCTACACCTTC. It translates to CAISDKAGYGYTF.

This clonotype was seen a handful of times. Just one base apart from a much larger clone, this may be a read error. V and J are TRBV12-3 or TRBV12-4 and TRBJ2-1; tentative D call: TRBD1 (7 bases). The CDR3 covers 15 residues. CDR3 DNA: TGTGCCGGCAGGCCGTGGACAGGAGGGGGGAATGAGCAGTTCTTC. This codes for CAGRPWTGGGNEQFF.

This clonotype appeared a few times. The rearrangement uses TRBV20-1 and TRBJ1-2, with 9 nucleotides matching TRBD1. The CDR3 is 14 amino acids. Trimming cost V 7 bases and J 7 bases; bases outside gene matches: 13. Germline V gene lookup returns CDR1 DFQATT and CDR2 SNEGSKA (reference sequence). In nucleotides, the CDR3 is TGCAGTGTATTTGGGACAGGGCGTTTCTCTGGCTACACCTTC. Translated, it gives CSVFGTGRFSGYTF.

This clonotype was recorded a few times. J is TRBJ2-7 and V is TRBV6-6; no reliable D call. Trimming left V 1 base short and J 2 bases short, with 12 bases between. The CDR3 sequence is 15 residues long. The germline V gene encodes CDR1 MNHNY and CDR2 SVGAGI (reference sequence). CDR3 in DNA: TGTGCCAGCAGTTACTTTGCGCCGGCTACCTACGAGCAGTACTTC. Amino acids: CASSYFAPATYEQYF.

J is TRBJ2-2 and V is TRBV6-5; no definite D call. Germline CDR1 MNHEY, CDR2 SVGAGI. V was trimmed by 5 bases and J by 7 bases, leaving 17 bases between them. The CDR3 extends over 15 amino acids. The CDR3: CASSRQTDVFGELFF. The DNA for the CDR3 is TGTGCCAGCAGTCGCCAAACGGACGTTTTCGGGGAGCTGTTTTTT.

This clonotype was observed many times. V is TRBV6-4 and J is TRBJ2-1; 8 nucleotides align to TRBD2. J gave up 1 base and V 4 bases, and 6 bases lay outside the gene matches. In germline, CDR1 is MRHNA, CDR2 SNTAGT. CDR3 length: 16 residues. CDR3 DNA: TGTGCCAGCAGTGCCCGTAGCGGGACTTCCTACAATGAGCAGTTCTTC. This sequence encodes CASSARSGTSYNEQFF.

This clonotype came up a few times. This chain links TRBV5-8 with TRBJ1-6; the D is unclear. Germline V lookup: CDR1 SGHTS, CDR2 YDEGEE. This CDR3 has 15 residues. Trimming left V 3 bases short and J 0 bases short, with 7 bases between. CDR3 region: CASSSRSSYNSPLHF. The CDR3 bases are TGTGCCAGCAGCTCTAGGAGCTCCTATAATTCACCCCTCCACTTT.

This clonotype was observed many times. The genes are TRBV10-3 and TRBJ2-2, with 7 nucleotides matching TRBD1. With V trimmed by 3 bases and J by 3 bases, 7 bases remained unmatched. The CDR3 runs 16 residues. Germline V CDR1 and CDR2: ENHRY, SYGVKD. The CDR3: CAISDQHRGDTGELFF. CDR3 nucleotide sequence: TGTGCCATCAGTGACCAGCACAGGGGCGACACCGGGGAGCTGTTTTTT.

The CDR3 DNA reads as TGCAGTGCGACCGGGGCATTCGCTGGGGCCAACGTCCTGACTTTC. It encodes CSATGAFAGANVLTF. The chain joins TRBV20-1 to TRBJ2-6; D is tentatively TRBD1 or TRBD2 (5 bases each). Trimming left V 6 bases short and J 2 bases short, with 14 bases between. This CDR3 is built from 15 residues. The germline gives CDR1 DFQATT, CDR2 SNEGSKA (reference sequence).

The gene calls are TRBV5-1 and TRBJ2-1; perhaps TRBD2 as D (6 bases). Trimming removed 2 bases from V and 1 base from J, with 16 bases in between. This CDR3 is built from 17 residues. From germline, CDR1 is SGHRS and CDR2 YFSETQ. The CDR3 spells CASSFVTGGASYNEQFF. DNA for the CDR3: TGCGCCAGCAGCTTCGTCACGGGCGGGGCTTCCTACAATGAGCAGTTCTTC.

The V and J genes are TRBV30 and TRBJ2-1; tentative D call: TRBD1 (6 bases). The germline CDR1 and CDR2 sequences are GTSNPN and SVGIG (reference sequence). This CDR3 region has 15 residues. V shed 2 bases and J shed 0 bases, with 11 bases lying between them. The CDR3 coding sequence is TGTGCCTGGAGTACAGGGACGAGCTCCTACAATGAGCAGTTCTTC. It codes for CAWSTGTSSYNEQFF.

Ten or more counts support this clonotype. The rearrangement links TRBV6-5 to TRBJ2-5; D perhaps matches TRBD1 (5 bases). Germline V lookup: CDR1 MNHEY, CDR2 SVGAGI. This CDR3 has 13 residues. The germline V and J ends were trimmed by 6 bases and 5 bases, with 13 bases remaining between them. CDR3 DNA sequence: TGTGCCAGCAGCCGCGTCAACAGGGAGACCCAGTACTTC. It encodes CASSRVNRETQYF.

This sequence joins TRBV7-9 and TRBJ2-7, with TRBD2 matching over 8 bases. The J segment lost 5 bases and the V segment lost 7 bases, leaving 4 bases of the junction unmatched. Germline CDR1 SEHNR, CDR2 FQNEAQ (reference sequence). This CDR3 has 12 residues. The CDR3 here is CASTREGDEQYF. The CDR3 DNA follows: TGTGCCAGCACCCGGGAGGGGGACGAGCAGTACTTC.